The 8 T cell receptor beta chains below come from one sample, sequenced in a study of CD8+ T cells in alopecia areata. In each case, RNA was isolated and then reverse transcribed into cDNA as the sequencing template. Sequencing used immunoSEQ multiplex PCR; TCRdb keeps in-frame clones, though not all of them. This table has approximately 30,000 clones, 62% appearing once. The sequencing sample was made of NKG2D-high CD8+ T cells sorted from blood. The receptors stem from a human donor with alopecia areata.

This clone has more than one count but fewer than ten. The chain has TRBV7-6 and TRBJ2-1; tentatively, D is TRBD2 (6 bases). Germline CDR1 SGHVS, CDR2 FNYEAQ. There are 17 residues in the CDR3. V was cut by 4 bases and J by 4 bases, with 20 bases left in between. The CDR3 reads CASSSTSAGLPYNEQFF. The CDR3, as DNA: TGTGCCAGCAGCTCGACTAGTGCTGGGCTGCCGTACAATGAGCAGTTCTTC.

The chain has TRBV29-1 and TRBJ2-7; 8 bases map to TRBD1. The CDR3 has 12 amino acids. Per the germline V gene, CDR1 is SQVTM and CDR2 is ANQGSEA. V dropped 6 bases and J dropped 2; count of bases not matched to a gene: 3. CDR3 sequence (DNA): TGCAGCGTACGACAGGGGCCCTACGAGCAGTACTTC. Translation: CSVRQGPYEQYF.

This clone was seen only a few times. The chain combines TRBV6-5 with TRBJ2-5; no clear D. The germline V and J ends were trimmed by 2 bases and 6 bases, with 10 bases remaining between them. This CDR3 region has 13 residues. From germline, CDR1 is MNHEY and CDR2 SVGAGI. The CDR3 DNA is TGTGCCAGCAGTTACGGCCCGGCCCAGACCCAGTACTTC. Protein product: CASSYGPAQTQYF.

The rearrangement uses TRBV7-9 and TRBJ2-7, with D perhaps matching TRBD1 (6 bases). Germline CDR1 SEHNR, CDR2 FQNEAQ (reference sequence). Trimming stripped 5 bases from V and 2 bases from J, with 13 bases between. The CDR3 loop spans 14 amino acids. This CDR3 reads CASSPGQLPYEQYF. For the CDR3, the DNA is TGTGCCAGCAGCCCCGGACAGCTCCCCTACGAGCAGTACTTC.

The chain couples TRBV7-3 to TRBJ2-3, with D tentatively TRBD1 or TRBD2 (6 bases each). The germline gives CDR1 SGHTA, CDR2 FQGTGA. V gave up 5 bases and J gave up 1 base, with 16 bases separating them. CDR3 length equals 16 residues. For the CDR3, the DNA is TGTGCCAGCAGCCCCCGCGTAAGGGGGGGCACAGATACGCAGTATTTT. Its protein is CASSPRVRGGTDTQYF.

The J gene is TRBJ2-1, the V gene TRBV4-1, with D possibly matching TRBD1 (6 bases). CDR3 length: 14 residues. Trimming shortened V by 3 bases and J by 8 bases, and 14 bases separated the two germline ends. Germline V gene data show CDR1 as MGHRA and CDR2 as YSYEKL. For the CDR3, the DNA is TGCGCCAGCAGCCAGTTCGGACAGACGGATGAGCAGTTCTTC. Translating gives CASSQFGQTDEQFF.

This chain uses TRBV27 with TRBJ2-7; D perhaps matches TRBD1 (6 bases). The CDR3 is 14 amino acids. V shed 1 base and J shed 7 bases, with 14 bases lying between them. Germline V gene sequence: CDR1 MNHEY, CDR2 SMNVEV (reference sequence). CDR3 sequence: CASSLLTGRVEQYF. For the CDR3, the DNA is TGTGCCAGCAGTTTATTAACAGGGAGAGTAGAGCAGTACTTC.

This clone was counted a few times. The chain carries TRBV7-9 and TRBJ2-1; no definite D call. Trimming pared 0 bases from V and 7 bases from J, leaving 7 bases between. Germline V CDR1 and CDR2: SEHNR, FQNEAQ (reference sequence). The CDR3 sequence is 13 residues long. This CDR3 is CASSLAERNEQFF. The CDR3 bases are TGTGCCAGCAGCTTAGCGGAGAGGAATGAGCAGTTCTTC.